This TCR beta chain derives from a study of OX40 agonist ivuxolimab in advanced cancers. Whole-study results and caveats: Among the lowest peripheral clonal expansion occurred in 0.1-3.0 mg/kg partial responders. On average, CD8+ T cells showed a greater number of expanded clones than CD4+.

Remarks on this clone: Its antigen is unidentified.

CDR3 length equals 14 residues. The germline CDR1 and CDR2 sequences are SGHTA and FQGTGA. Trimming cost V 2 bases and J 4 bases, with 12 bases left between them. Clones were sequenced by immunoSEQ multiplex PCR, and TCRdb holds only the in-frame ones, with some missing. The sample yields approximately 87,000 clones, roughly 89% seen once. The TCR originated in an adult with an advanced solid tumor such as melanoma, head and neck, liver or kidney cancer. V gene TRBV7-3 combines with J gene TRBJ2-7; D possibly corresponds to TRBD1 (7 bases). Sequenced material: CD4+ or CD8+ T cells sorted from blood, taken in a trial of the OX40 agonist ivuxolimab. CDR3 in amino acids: CASSLAGGLYEQYF. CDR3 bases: TGTGCCAGCAGCTTAGCAGGGGGGTTATACGAGCAGTACTTC.